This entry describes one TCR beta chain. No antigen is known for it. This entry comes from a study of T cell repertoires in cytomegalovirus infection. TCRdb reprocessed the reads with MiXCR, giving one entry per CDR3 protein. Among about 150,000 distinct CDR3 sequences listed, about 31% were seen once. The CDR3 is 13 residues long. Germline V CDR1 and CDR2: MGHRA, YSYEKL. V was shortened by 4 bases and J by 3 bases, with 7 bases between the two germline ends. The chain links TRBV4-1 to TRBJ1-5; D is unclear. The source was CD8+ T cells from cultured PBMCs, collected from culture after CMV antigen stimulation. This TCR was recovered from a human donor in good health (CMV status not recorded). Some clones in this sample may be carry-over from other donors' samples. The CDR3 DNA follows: TGCGCCAGCAGCCCCGACATCAATCAGCCCCAGCATTTT. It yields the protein CASSPDINQPQHF.